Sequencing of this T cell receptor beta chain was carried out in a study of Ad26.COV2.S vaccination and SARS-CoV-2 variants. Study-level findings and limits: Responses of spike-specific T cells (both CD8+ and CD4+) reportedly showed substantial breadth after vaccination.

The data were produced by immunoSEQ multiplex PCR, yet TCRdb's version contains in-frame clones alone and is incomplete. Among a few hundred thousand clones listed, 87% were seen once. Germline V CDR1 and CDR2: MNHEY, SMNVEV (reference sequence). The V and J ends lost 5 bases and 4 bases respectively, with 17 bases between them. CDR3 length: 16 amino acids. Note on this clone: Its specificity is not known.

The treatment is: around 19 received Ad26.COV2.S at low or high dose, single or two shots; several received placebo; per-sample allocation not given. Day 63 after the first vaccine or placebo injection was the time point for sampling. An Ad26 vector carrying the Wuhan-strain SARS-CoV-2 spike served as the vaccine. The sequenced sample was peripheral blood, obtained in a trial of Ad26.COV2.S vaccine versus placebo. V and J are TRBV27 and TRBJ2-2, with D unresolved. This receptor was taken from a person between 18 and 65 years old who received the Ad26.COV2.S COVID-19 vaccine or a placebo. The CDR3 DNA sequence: TGTGCCAGCAGTCGGTCGGTGGCGATGGGCACCGGGGAGCTGTTTTTT. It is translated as CASSRSVAMGTGELFF.